Below, 20 T cell receptor beta chains from the same sample are listed, as sequenced in a study of regulatory T cells in long-lasting Graves disease. Relying on iRepertoire HTBI primers and Arm-PCR of CDR3 regions, the team built TCR beta libraries. TCRdb re-called the multiplex PCR reads with MiXCR, one entry per CDR3 protein. The table lists 380,000 or so distinct CDR3 sequences, roughly 17% of them singletons. Described time point: newly diagnosed GD, antithyroid drugs for less than 3 months. The TCR library was prepared using RNA isolated from PBMCs. These data were also reused for a study on T cells in Graves' hyperthyroidism and ophthalmopathy.

Sequenced material: peripheral blood mononuclear cells (PBMCs), taken at new diagnosis, from a patient treated with antithyroid drugs. The receptor source for this set is a woman aged 18-35 years with Graves disease.

This clonotype appeared many times. The genes are TRBV5-1 and TRBJ2-7; D is unresolved. CDR3 length: 12 amino acids. The germline gives CDR1 SGHRS, CDR2 YFSETQ. V was shortened by 3 bases and J by 8 bases, with 12 bases between the two germline ends. The DNA of the CDR3 is TGCGCCAGCAGCTCAAACGTCCTACAGCAGTACTTC. This codes for CASSSNVLQQYF.

This clonotype came up many times. The V and J genes are TRBV9 and TRBJ1-5; TRBD1 might be the D (6 bases). This CDR3 comprises 15 residues. Trimming pared 0 bases from V and 5 bases from J, leaving 12 bases between. Germline CDR1 SGDLS, CDR2 YYNGEE. Here the CDR3 reads CASSVGGAGDQPQHF. CDR3 DNA sequence: TGTGCCAGCAGCGTAGGAGGGGCAGGGGATCAGCCCCAGCATTTT.

This clonotype appeared a few times. The chain employs TRBV4-1 and TRBJ2-3; TRBD2 agrees at 8 bases. Germline loops: CDR1 MGHRA, CDR2 YSYEKL. The CDR3 contains 18 residues. V lost 0 bases and J lost 6; bases outside the gene matches: 14. The CDR3: CASSQEGVGLGRVDTQYF. The CDR3 region has the DNA TGCGCCAGCAGCCAAGAGGGTGTGGGACTAGGACGAGTTGATACGCAGTATTTT.

Note on this clonotype: Its ends do not fully match the called genes, so a read error is possible. The chain has TRBV7-3 and TRBJ1-1; the D is unclear. The CDR3 totals 13 residues. Germline V gives CDR1 SGHTA, CDR2 FQGTGA. In DNA form, the CDR3 reads TGTGCCAGCAGCACCGGACCCGACACTGAAGCTATCTTT. This gives the protein CASSTGPDTEAIF.

This clonotype was detected ten times or more. The chain uses TRBV6-1 and TRBJ1-2, with D unclear. Trimming stripped 6 bases from V and 8 bases from J, with 19 bases between. The CDR3 consists of 14 residues. From germline, CDR1 is MNHNS and CDR2 SASEGT. The CDR3: CASRTAPGSEGYTF. In DNA form, the CDR3 reads TGTGCCAGCAGGACCGCGCCGGGTTCAGAAGGCTACACCTTC.

There are a few counts of this clonotype. The chain's CDR3 is CASSYDVNTEAFF. In DNA, the CDR3 is TGTGCCAGCAGCTACGACGTAAACACTGAAGCTTTCTTT. This chain joins TRBV9 and TRBJ1-1, with D hard to call. The CDR3 is made up of 13 amino acids. With 4 bases removed from V and 2 bases from J, the gap between germline ends came to 9 bases. Per the germline V gene, CDR1 is SGDLS and CDR2 is YYNGEE.

This clonotype has a count of ten or more. The rearrangement joins TRBV5-1 to TRBJ2-7, with D possibly being TRBD2 (6 bases). CDR1 SGHRS and CDR2 YFSETQ come from the germline V gene. This CDR3 spans 13 amino acids. V dropped 4 bases and J dropped 13 bases, with 21 bases sitting between them. Here the CDR3 reads CASSQTTGRETYF. DNA for the CDR3: TGCGCCAGCAGCCAAACGACCGGACGGGAGACATACTTC. Complete variable domain (other parts from reference TRBV5-1 and TRBJ2-7): KAGVTQTPRYLIKTRGQQVTLSCSPISGHRSVSWYQQTPGQGLQFLFEYFSETQRNKGNFPGRFSGRQFSNSRSEMNVSTLELGDSALYLCASSQTTGRETYFGPGTRLTVT.

Many counts were recorded for this clonotype. The V call is TRBV3-1, the J call TRBJ2-3, with 7 positions matching TRBD2. CDR1 and CDR2 from the germline V gene are LGHDT and YNNKEL (reference sequence). Unmatched junction bases numbered 7, after V lost 3 bases and J lost 10 bases. This CDR3 has 13 amino acids. The CDR3 DNA reads TGTGCCAGCAGCCAGTATCGAGCGGGGCCGCAGTATTTT. Its translation: CASSQYRAGPQYF.

This clonotype was counted ten times or more. The chain carries TRBV3-1 and TRBJ1-6, with unresolved D. Deletions cut 0 bases from V and 9 bases from J, with 18 bases between. Germline loops: CDR1 LGHDT, CDR2 YNNKEL (reference sequence). This CDR3 has 17 residues. The CDR3 is CASSQDVPHDIISPLHF. Here the CDR3 DNA reads TGTGCCAGCAGCCAAGATGTGCCTCACGATATTATTTCACCCCTCCACTTT.

The chain joins TRBV20-1 to TRBJ1-5; D unclear. Trimming took 6 bases from V and 0 from J, leaving 12 bases between them. Looked up from germline, CDR1 is DFQATT and CDR2 is SNEGSKA (reference sequence). This CDR3 comprises 14 residues. CDR3 amino acids: CSAPNPLSNQPQHF. The CDR3 coding sequence is TGCAGTGCCCCGAATCCCCTTAGCAATCAGCCCCAGCATTTT.

This clonotype has ten or more counts. The genes are TRBV6-5 and TRBJ1-5, with D possibly being TRBD1 (6 bases). Trimming cost V 4 bases and J 5 bases, with 12 bases left between them. Germline V lookup: CDR1 MNHEY, CDR2 SVGAGI. The CDR3 is made up of 14 amino acids. CDR3 loop: CASSSRQVYQPQHF. The CDR3 DNA reads TGTGCCAGCAGTTCCCGACAGGTATATCAGCCCCAGCATTTT.

In its sample, this clonotype was seen many times. This chain links TRBV2 with TRBJ1-1; D unresolved. The CDR3 is 13 residues long. In germline, CDR1 is SNHLY, CDR2 FYNNEI. The V end lost 5 bases, the J end lost 11 bases, and 18 bases lay between the germline ends. In nucleotides, the CDR3 is TGTGCCAGCAGTACCGGGCCGACTTACATGGCTTTCTTT. As protein: CASSTGPTYMAFF.

A remark on this clonotype: A junction boundary mismatches the germline segment, possibly from a read error. The chain couples TRBV5-1 to TRBJ1-2; TRBD1 matches at 9 bases. Germline V gene lookup returns CDR1 SGHRS and CDR2 YFSETQ. The CDR3 loop spans 16 amino acids. CDR3 bases: TGTGCCAGCAGCGCCCGGGACAGGGAGAATAACTATGGCTACACCTTC. Protein product: CASSARDRENNYGYTF. Full variable domain (rest looked up from reference TRBV5-1 and TRBJ1-2): KAGVTQTPRYLIKTRGQQVTLSCSPISGHRSVSWYQQTPGQGLQFLFEYFSETQRNKGNFPGRFSGRQFSNSRSEMNVSTLELGDSALYLCASSARDRENNYGYTFGSGTRLTVV.

The J gene is TRBJ1-4, the V gene TRBV4-1; D is unresolved. V dropped 7 bases and J dropped 8 bases, with 11 bases sitting between them. Germline loops: CDR1 MGHRA, CDR2 YSYEKL. This CDR3 is 12 amino acids long. DNA of the CDR3: TGCGCCAGCAAGCAACCGGGGGAAAAACTGTTTTTT. Its translation is CASKQPGEKLFF.

This clonotype was seen more than once but under ten times. J is TRBJ2-1 and V is TRBV5-6, with a tentative D call TRBD2 (6 bases). The germline V and J ends were trimmed by 1 base and 6 bases, with 14 bases remaining between them. CDR1 SGHDT and CDR2 YYEEEE come from the germline V gene. The CDR3 has 15 amino acids. DNA for the CDR3: TGTGCCAGCAGCTTGCGATTAGCGGCTACCAATGAGCAGTTCTTC. This codes for CASSLRLAATNEQFF.

A few counts support this clonotype. This clone may be a read error of a much larger clone one base away. The J gene is TRBJ1-2, the V gene TRBV28; D ambiguous. Germline V CDR1 and CDR2: MDHEN, SYDVKM. The CDR3 is made up of 13 amino acids. V was shortened by 8 bases and J by 3 bases, with 13 bases between the two germline ends. The CDR3 loop is CASSQIGHYGYTF. The CDR3 region has the DNA TGTGCCAGCTCCCAGATAGGGCACTATGGCTACACCTTC.

A remark on this clonotype: A much larger clonotype is one base distant, so this may be a read error. The chain combines TRBV3-1 with TRBJ2-1, with TRBD1 matching 10 bases. The DNA end is a closer match to TRBJ2-5, so the J assignment may be wrong. CDR1 is LGHDT and CDR2 is YNNKEL in the germline V gene (reference sequence). The CDR3 runs to 15 residues. DNA for the CDR3: TGTGCCGGCAGCCAAGCGACAGGGGGCGCGGAGACCCAGTACTTC. Protein product: CAGSQATGGAETQYF.

This clonotype was detected many times. The V gene is TRBV6-1, the J gene TRBJ1-2; 8 nucleotides agree with TRBD1. The CDR3 length is 13 residues. Germline CDR1 is MNHNS and CDR2 is SASEGT. V lost 8 bases and J lost 5; bases outside the gene matches: 7. CDR3 loop: CASVSTGAYGYTF. In DNA, the CDR3 is TGTGCCAGCGTTTCGACAGGGGCTTATGGCTACACCTTC.

This clonotype was observed a handful of times. The chain employs TRBV27 and TRBJ1-4; tentative D call: TRBD1 (5 bases). The V and J ends lost 6 bases and 7 bases respectively, with 15 bases between them. The CDR3 is made up of 14 amino acids. From germline, CDR1 is MNHEY and CDR2 SMNVEV (reference sequence). The CDR3 reads CASSIRGIGEKLFF. DNA for the CDR3: TGTGCCAGCAGCATCCGGGGGATAGGTGAAAAACTGTTTTTT. Complete variable domain (other parts from reference TRBV27 and TRBJ1-4): EAQVTQNPRYLITVTGKKLTVTCSQNMNHEYMSWYRQDPGLGLRQIYYSMNVEVTDKGDVPEGYKVSRKEKRNFPLILESPSPNQTSLYFCASSIRGIGEKLFFGSGTQLSVL.

CDR3 residues: CASSWAGTEETQYF. In DNA, the CDR3 is TGTGCCAGCAGCTGGGCCGGGACTGAGGAGACCCAGTACTTC. The chain is built from TRBV7-9 and TRBJ2-5; D might be TRBD2 (6 bases). CDR1 is SEHNR, CDR2 FQNEAQ, per germline (reference sequence). Trimming removed 4 bases from V and 5 bases from J, with 14 bases in between. CDR3 size: 14 residues.